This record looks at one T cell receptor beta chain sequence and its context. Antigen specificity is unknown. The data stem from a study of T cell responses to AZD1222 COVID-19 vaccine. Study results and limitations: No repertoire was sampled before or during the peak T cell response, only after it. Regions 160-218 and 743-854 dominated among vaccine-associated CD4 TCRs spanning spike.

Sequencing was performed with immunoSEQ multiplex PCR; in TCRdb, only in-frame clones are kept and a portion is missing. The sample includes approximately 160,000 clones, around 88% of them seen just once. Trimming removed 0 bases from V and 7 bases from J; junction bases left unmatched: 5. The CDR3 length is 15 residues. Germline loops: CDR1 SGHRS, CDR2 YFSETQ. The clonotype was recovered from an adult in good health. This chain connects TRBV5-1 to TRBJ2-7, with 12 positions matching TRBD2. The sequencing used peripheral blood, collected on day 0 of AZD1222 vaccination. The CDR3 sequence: CASSLGLAGGWEQYF. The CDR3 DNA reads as TGCGCCAGCAGCTTGGGCCTAGCGGGAGGGTGGGAGCAGTACTTC.